This passage covers 30 T cell receptor beta chains from one sample sequenced in a study of blood T cell repertoires in COVID-19. Generated by immunoSEQ multiplex PCR, the TCRdb table keeps only in-frame clones and is missing some. The sample consists of 58,000 or so clones, about 74% of them appearing once. Material: peripheral blood. All receptors come from a woman older than 75 with acute or convalescent COVID-19.

The chain uses TRBV3-1 (or the pseudogene TRBV3-2) and TRBJ1-2; TRBD1 aligns across 9 bases. Per germline, CDR1 LGHDT and CDR2 YNNKEL (reference sequence). The CDR3 consists of 16 residues. Germline trimming cut 1 base from V and 7 bases from J; bases unmatched to any gene: 10. CDR3: CASSQVGTGRDVGYTF. The CDR3 DNA reads TGTGCCAGCAGCCAAGTCGGGACAGGGAGGGATGTTGGCTACACCTTC.

V usage is TRBV7-2 and J usage is TRBJ1-4; 7 bases agree with TRBD1. The CDR3 has 17 amino acids. V was clipped by 5 bases and J by 0 bases; unmatched bases: 9. CDR1 is SGHTA and CDR2 is FQGNSA in the germline V gene. CDR3 bases: TGTGCCAGCAGCCTACGACAGGGACGCTCAACTAATGAAAAACTGTTTTTT. Residues: CASSLRQGRSTNEKLFF.

The chain recombines TRBV11-3 with TRBJ2-3; tentatively, D is TRBD2 (5 bases). With 3 bases removed from V and 4 bases from J, the gap between germline ends came to 14 bases. From germline, CDR1 is SGHNT and CDR2 YENEEA. The CDR3 totals 15 residues. The CDR3 DNA reads as TGTGCCAGCAGCTTGGACGAGGGTTTGGCAGATACGCAGTATTTT. Translation: CASSLDEGLADTQYF.

The CDR3 loop is CASSAGRGPKNIQYF. CDR3 bases: TGTGCCAGCAGCGCCGGAAGGGGCCCCAAAAACATTCAGTACTTC. The chain recombines TRBV11-3 with TRBJ2-4; possibly TRBD1 for D (5 bases). The ends were cut back, 5 bases at V and 2 bases at J, with 13 bases in the middle. Germline values: CDR1 SGHNT, CDR2 YENEEA. This CDR3 has 15 residues.

This clone was counted between two and nine times. The chain joins TRBV5-4 to TRBJ1-2; TRBD1 agrees at 8 bases. V shed 4 bases, J shed 4 bases, and the junction held 3 bases outside the gene matches. The CDR3 is 13 amino acids. Germline V gene lookup returns CDR1 SGHNT and CDR2 YYREEE (reference sequence). The CDR3 coding sequence is TGTGCCAGCAGCCTAGACAGGGGCTATGGCTACACCTTC. This encodes CASSLDRGYGYTF.

This rearrangement joins TRBV11-2 to TRBJ2-3; TRBD1 agrees at 9 bases. The CDR3 is made up of 14 amino acids. V shed 3 bases and J 3 bases; nucleotides not matched to a gene: 1. The germline CDR1 and CDR2 sequences are SGHAT and FQNNGV. The CDR3 nucleotides read TGTGCCAGCAGCTTCGACAGGGGGACAGATACGCAGTATTTT. Its protein is CASSFDRGTDTQYF.

The chain couples TRBV6-5 to TRBJ2-1, with 7 bases identical to TRBD1. The CDR3 covers 12 residues. The germline gives CDR1 MNHEY, CDR2 SVGAGI. The trim removed 4 bases at V and 7 bases at J, leaving 1 base unmatched. CDR3 in amino acids: CASSLDRNEQFF. In DNA form, the CDR3 reads TGTGCCAGCAGTTTGGACAGGAATGAGCAGTTCTTC.

The rearrangement links TRBV9 to TRBJ2-1, with 10 bases fitting TRBD2. V trimming: 7 bases; J trimming: 8 bases; junction bases outside the gene matches: 9. From germline, CDR1 is SGDLS and CDR2 YYNGEE. The CDR3 consists of 14 residues. CDR3 amino acids: CASVAGGSRDEQFF. The CDR3 DNA is TGTGCCAGCGTAGCGGGGGGCTCGCGGGATGAGCAGTTCTTC.

The table lists this clone with a few counts. The chain couples TRBV28 to TRBJ2-5, with 11 bases that match TRBD1. The CDR3 is made up of 16 amino acids. V lost 5 bases and J lost 3; bases outside the gene matches: 8. Germline loops: CDR1 MDHEN, CDR2 SYDVKM. The CDR3 coding sequence is TGTGCCAGCAGTGTAGGGACAGGGGGTGGTGAAGAGACCCAGTACTTC. Its translation: CASSVGTGGGEETQYF.

The chain carries TRBV11-2 and TRBJ2-5; D is possibly TRBD1 (5 bases). Trimming stripped 0 bases from V and 5 bases from J, with 7 bases between. The germline CDR1 and CDR2 sequences are SGHAT and FQNNGV. The CDR3 consists of 13 residues. The CDR3 reads CASSLEGLETQYF. The CDR3 DNA follows: TGTGCCAGCAGCTTAGAGGGGCTGGAGACCCAGTACTTC.

In this sample, this clone turned up once. The gene calls are TRBV5-4 and TRBJ2-3, with TRBD2 identical over 11 bases. The CDR3 extends over 16 amino acids. The germline V gene encodes CDR1 SGHNT and CDR2 YYREEE (reference sequence). The V and J ends lost 5 bases and 5 bases, in that order; junction bases with no gene match: 10. The CDR3 reads CASRETSGTYGDTQYF. CDR3 bases: TGTGCCAGCAGGGAGACTAGCGGGACATACGGAGATACGCAGTATTTT.

V and J are TRBV4-1 and TRBJ2-1; 10 nucleotides match TRBD2. Germline-derived CDR1 and CDR2 are MGHRA and YSYEKL. V lost 3 bases and J lost 1; bases outside the gene matches: 12. The CDR3 has 19 residues. CDR3 protein: CASSHPFSGRFGSYNEQFF. Here the CDR3 DNA reads TGCGCCAGCAGCCACCCCTTTAGCGGGAGGTTCGGTTCCTACAATGAGCAGTTCTTC.

CDR3 sequence reads: CASRTDRGNTEAFF. In DNA, the CDR3 is TGTGCCAGCAGAACGGACAGGGGGAACACTGAAGCTTTCTTT. The rearrangement links TRBV6-5 to TRBJ1-1; 9 bases are a match to TRBD1. The V and J ends lost 6 bases and 1 base, in that order; junction bases with no gene match: 3. This CDR3 spans 14 amino acids. CDR1 is MNHEY, CDR2 SVGAGI, per germline.

This rearrangement joins TRBV28 to TRBJ1-2; 10 bases align to TRBD1. Trimming took 3 bases from V and 2 from J; bases not matched to a gene: 6. Germline V gives CDR1 MDHEN, CDR2 SYDVKM. The CDR3 is made up of 16 amino acids. CDR3 sequence: CASSLGQGPRNYGYTF. CDR3 nucleotide sequence: TGTGCCAGCAGTTTGGGACAGGGGCCGAGGAACTATGGCTACACCTTC.

The rearrangement links TRBV5-4 to TRBJ1-2; 9 nucleotides match TRBD1. Germline trimming cut 0 bases from V and 5 bases from J; bases unmatched to any gene: 8. The germline V gene encodes CDR1 SGHNT and CDR2 YYREEE (reference sequence). The CDR3 is made up of 16 amino acids. CDR3 protein: CASSLGQGVSVYGYTF. CDR3 DNA: TGTGCCAGCAGCTTGGGACAGGGGGTATCGGTATATGGCTACACCTTC.

This chain uses TRBV2 with TRBJ2-3; 7 bases match TRBD1. Trimming at V came to 1 base and at J to 3 bases, leaving 7 bases not matched to a gene. This CDR3 has 16 amino acids. The germline V gene encodes CDR1 SNHLY and CDR2 FYNNEI. This CDR3 reads CASSEDRGLSTDTQYF. CDR3 nucleotides: TGTGCCAGCAGTGAAGATAGGGGGCTGAGTACAGATACGCAGTATTTT.

As DNA, the CDR3 is TGTGCCAGCAGGTATGAGGACTATGGCTACACCTTC. Protein: CASRYEDYGYTF. The chain couples TRBV28 to TRBJ1-2; D is undetermined. The CDR3 runs to 12 residues. The V end was cut by 6 bases, the J end by 3 bases, with 8 bases between. Germline-derived CDR1 and CDR2 are MDHEN and SYDVKM.

The chain has TRBV24-1 and TRBJ2-1; 10 bases agree with TRBD2. The V gene end was trimmed by 4 bases and the J gene end by 0 bases; junction bases not matched to a gene: 5. The CDR3 loop spans 17 amino acids. CDR1 and CDR2 (germline): KGHDR, SFDVKD. The CDR3 coding sequence is TGTGCCACCAGTGAAACTAGCGGGAAGAGCTCCTACAATGAGCAGTTCTTC. Translating it yields CATSETSGKSSYNEQFF.

This clone was seen only once. The chain is built from TRBV4-2 and TRBJ2-7, with D possibly TRBD2 on 6 matching bases. In germline, CDR1 is LGHNA, CDR2 YNFKEQ. The V gene lost 3 bases and the J gene lost 7 bases, with 7 bases spanning the gap. This CDR3 has 11 residues. CDR3 DNA sequence: TGTGCCAGCAGCCAGGGGAGGGAGCAGTACTTC. Its protein is CASSQGREQYF.

This clone was detected once. J is TRBJ1-4 and V is TRBV28, with D possibly TRBD1 on 6 matching bases. V lost 5 bases and J 4 bases, leaving 14 bases between the germline ends. This CDR3 is 15 amino acids long. The V gene's germline CDR1 is MDHEN and CDR2 SYDVKM. Here the CDR3 reads CASSTRQVFNEKLFF. In DNA form, the CDR3 reads TGTGCCAGCAGTACCAGACAGGTCTTTAATGAAAAACTGTTTTTT.

This clone has just a few counts. The genes are TRBV5-8 and TRBJ2-3; weak D call: TRBD2 (7 bases). The CDR3 extends over 16 amino acids. Germline CDR1 SGHTS, CDR2 YDEGEE. The germline V and J ends were trimmed by 1 base and 3 bases, with 15 bases remaining between them. Written as DNA, the CDR3 is TGTGCCAGCAGCTTGTTTCTCGGGGGGCCAACAGATACGCAGTATTTT. This sequence encodes CASSLFLGGPTDTQYF.

This clone occurred once. The chain is built from TRBV2 and TRBJ1-2; TRBD1 might be the D (5 bases). Between the trimmed V and J ends, which lost 7 bases and 8 bases, there was a span of 17 bases. Germline CDR1 reads SNHLY; CDR2 reads FYNNEI. There are 13 residues in the CDR3. CDR3 sequence: CASNQQAGGGYTF. In DNA form, the CDR3 reads TGTGCCAGCAATCAACAGGCCGGGGGGGGCTACACCTTC. The variable domain in full, completed from reference TRBV2 and TRBJ1-2, reads EPEVTQTPSHQVTQMGQEVILRCVPISNHLYFYWYRQILGQKVEFLVSFYNNEISEKSEIFDDQFSVERPDGSNFTLKIRSTKLEDSAMYFCASNQQAGGGYTFGSGTRLTVV.

The chain is built from TRBV27 and TRBJ2-7, with a weak D call TRBD1 (6 bases). This CDR3 is built from 13 residues. The V gene lost 8 bases and the J gene lost 7 bases, with 18 bases spanning the gap. The V gene's germline CDR1 is MNHEY and CDR2 SMNVEV (reference sequence). CDR3 coding DNA: TGTGCCAGCGCAACACAGGGAGCCCTGGAGCAGTACTTC. It encodes CASATQGALEQYF.

V gene TRBV28 combines with J gene TRBJ2-6, with TRBD2 matching over 10 bases. The ends lost 8 bases at V and 1 base at J; junction bases unmatched: 8. Germline loops: CDR1 MDHEN, CDR2 SYDVKM. There are 17 residues in the CDR3. In DNA form, the CDR3 reads TGTGCCAGCGGCTCACTAGCGGGACTATCTGGGGCCAACGTCCTGACTTTC. It translates to CASGSLAGLSGANVLTF.

The chain couples TRBV6-2 or TRBV6-3 to TRBJ2-7; 11 bases fit TRBD1. The CDR3 is 13 amino acids. The junction had 10 bases not matched to a gene; V was cut back by 5 bases and J by 13 bases. The germline V gene has CDR1 MNHEY and CDR2 SVGEGT. The CDR3 loop reads CASSPGQGASLYF. The CDR3 nucleotides read TGTGCCAGCAGTCCCGGACAGGGGGCGTCCCTATACTTC.

The chain links TRBV12-3 or TRBV12-4 to TRBJ1-1, with 8 bases matching TRBD1. The CDR3 has 13 amino acids. The V segment lost 4 bases and the J segment 7 bases; nucleotides outside the gene matches: 5. The CDR3 coding sequence is TGTGCCAGCAGTTCCGGGACAGGCCTTGAAGCTTTCTTT. As protein: CASSSGTGLEAFF.

The chain recombines TRBV3-1 (or the pseudogene TRBV3-2) with TRBJ1-4; no reliable D call. CDR3 length equals 15 residues. Germline lookup yields CDR1 LGHDT and CDR2 YNNKEL (reference sequence). V lost 4 bases and J 0 bases, leaving 9 bases between the germline ends. In nucleotides, the CDR3 is TGTGCCAGCAGCCGACTGGGTTCAACTAATGAAAAACTGTTTTTT. Amino acids: CASSRLGSTNEKLFF.

This chain connects TRBV18 to TRBJ1-1; 12 bases are a match to TRBD1. The CDR3 runs to 15 residues. Trimming at V came to 5 bases and at J to 5 bases, leaving 6 bases not matched to a gene. CDR1 is KGHSH and CDR2 is LQKENI in the germline V gene. The CDR3: CASSTGTGGGTEAFF. For the CDR3, the DNA is TGTGCCAGCTCAACCGGGACAGGGGGCGGTACTGAAGCTTTCTTT. The variable domain in full, completed from reference TRBV18 and TRBJ1-1, reads NAGVMQNPRHLVRRRGQEARLRCSPMKGHSHVYWYRQLPEEGLKFMVYLQKENIIDESGMPKERFSAEFPKEGPSILRIQQVVRGDSAAYFCASSTGTGGGTEAFFGQGTRLTVV.

A few counts support this clone. The chain is built from TRBV7-2 and TRBJ1-2; TRBD1 matches 7 bases. Germline V gene data show CDR1 as SGHTA and CDR2 as FQGNSA. J was trimmed by 2 bases and V by 1 base; bases with no gene match: 1. This CDR3 region has 14 residues. The CDR3 DNA follows: TGTGCCAGCAGCTTAGAAGGGGGCAACTATGGCTACACCTTC. Protein sequence: CASSLEGGNYGYTF.

This clone was picked up a small number of times. The chain employs TRBV4-2 and TRBJ1-5; 7 bases align to TRBD1. The CDR3 is 14 amino acids. V lost 5 bases to trimming and J lost 2 bases; unmatched junction nucleotides: 3. CDR1 is LGHNA, CDR2 YNFKEQ, per germline. The CDR3 sequence is CASSETGGNQPQHF. DNA of the CDR3: TGTGCCAGCAGCGAAACAGGGGGCAATCAGCCCCAGCATTTT.